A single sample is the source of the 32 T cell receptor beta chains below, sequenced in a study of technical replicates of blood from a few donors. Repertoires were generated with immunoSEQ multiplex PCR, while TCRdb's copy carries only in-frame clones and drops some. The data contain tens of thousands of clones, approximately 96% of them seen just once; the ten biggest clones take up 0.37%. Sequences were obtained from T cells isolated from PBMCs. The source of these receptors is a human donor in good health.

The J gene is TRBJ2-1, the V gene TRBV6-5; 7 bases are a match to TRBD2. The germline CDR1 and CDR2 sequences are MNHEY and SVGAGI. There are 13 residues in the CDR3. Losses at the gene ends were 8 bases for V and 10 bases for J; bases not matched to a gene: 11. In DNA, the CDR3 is TGTGCCAGCGGAACGGGAGGCCGAGTGGAGCAGTTCTTC. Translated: CASGTGGRVEQFF.

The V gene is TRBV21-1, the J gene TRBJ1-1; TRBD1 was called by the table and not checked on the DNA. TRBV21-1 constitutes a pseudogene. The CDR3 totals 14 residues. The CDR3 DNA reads TGTGTAAGGGGGCCCTCAATCAAGAACACTGAAGCTTTCTTT. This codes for CVRGPSIKNTEAFF.

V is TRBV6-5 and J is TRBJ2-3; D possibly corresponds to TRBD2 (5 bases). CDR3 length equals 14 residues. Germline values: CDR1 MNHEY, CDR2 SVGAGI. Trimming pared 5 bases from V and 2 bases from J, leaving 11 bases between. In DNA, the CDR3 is TGTGCCAGCAGTCGGGCGGGTGTCACAGATACGCAGTATTTT. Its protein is CASSRAGVTDTQYF.

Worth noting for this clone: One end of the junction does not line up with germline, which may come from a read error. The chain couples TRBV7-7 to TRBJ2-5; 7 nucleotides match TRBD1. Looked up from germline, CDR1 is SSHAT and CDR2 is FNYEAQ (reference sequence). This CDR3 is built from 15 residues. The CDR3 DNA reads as TGTGCTAGCAGCTCGACCAGGGGGTTCCAAGAGACCCAGTACTTC. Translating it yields CASSSTRGFQETQYF.

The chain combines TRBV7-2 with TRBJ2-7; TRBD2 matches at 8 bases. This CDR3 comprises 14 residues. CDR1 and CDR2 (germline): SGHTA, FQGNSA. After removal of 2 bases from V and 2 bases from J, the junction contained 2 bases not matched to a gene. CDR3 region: CASSLTAGAYEQYF. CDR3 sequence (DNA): TGTGCCAGCAGCTTAACAGCGGGAGCCTACGAGCAGTACTTC.

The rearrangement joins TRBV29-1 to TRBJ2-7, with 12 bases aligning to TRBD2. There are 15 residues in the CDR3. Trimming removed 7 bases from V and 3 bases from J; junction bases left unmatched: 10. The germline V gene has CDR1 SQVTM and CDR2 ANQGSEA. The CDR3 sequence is CSAQGLGLAGYEQYF. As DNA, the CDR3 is TGCAGCGCGCAGGGGTTGGGACTAGCGGGCTACGAGCAGTACTTC.

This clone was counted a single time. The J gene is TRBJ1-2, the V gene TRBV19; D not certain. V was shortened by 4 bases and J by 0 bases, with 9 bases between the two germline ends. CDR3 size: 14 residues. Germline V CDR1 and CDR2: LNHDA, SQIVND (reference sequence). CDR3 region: CASSNRPANYGYTF. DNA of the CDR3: TGTGCCAGTAGTAACAGACCAGCTAACTATGGCTACACCTTC.

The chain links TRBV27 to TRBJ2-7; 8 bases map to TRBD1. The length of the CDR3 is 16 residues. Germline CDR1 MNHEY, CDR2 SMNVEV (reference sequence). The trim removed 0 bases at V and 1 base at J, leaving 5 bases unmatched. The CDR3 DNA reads TGTGCCAGCAGTTTATCTCCGGGGACAGGATCCTACGAGCAGTACTTC. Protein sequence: CASSLSPGTGSYEQYF.

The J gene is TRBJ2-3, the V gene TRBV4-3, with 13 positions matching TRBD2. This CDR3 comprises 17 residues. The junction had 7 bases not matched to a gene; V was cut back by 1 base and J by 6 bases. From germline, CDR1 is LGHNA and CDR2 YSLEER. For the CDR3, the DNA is TGCGCCAGCAGCCAAGGACTAGCGGGAGGCCCTATCGATACGCAGTATTTT. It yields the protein CASSQGLAGGPIDTQYF.

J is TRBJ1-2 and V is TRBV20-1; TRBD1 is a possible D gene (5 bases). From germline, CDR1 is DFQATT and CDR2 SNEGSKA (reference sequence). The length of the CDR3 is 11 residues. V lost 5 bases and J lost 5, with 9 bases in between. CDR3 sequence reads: CSAGTEYGYTF. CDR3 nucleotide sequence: TGCAGTGCTGGGACTGAATATGGCTACACCTTC.

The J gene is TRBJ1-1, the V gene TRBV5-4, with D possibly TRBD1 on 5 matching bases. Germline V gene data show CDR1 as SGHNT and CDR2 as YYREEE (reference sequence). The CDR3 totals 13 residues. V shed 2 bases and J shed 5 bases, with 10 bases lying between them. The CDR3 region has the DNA TGTGCCAGCAGCTTTACCGGGGGGACTGAAGCTTTCTTT. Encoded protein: CASSFTGGTEAFF. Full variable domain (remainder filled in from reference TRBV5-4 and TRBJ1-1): ETGVTQSPTHLIKTRGQQVTLRCSSQSGHNTVSWYQQALGQGPQFIFQYYREEENGRGNFPPRFSGLQFPNYSSELNVNALELDDSALYLCASSFTGGTEAFFGQGTRLTVV.

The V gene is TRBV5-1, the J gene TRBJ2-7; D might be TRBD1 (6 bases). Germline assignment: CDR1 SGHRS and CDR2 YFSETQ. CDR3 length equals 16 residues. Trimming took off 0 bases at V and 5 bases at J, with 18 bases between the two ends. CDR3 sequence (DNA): TGCGCCAGCAGCTTGGACGGCAGGGGTAGAGGGAACGAGCAGTACTTC. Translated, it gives CASSLDGRGRGNEQYF.

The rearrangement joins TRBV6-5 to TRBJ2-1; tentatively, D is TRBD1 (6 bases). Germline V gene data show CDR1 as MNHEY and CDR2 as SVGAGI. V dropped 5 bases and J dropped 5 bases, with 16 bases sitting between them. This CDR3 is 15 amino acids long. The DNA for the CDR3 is TGTGCCAGCAGTCCCCACAGGGAGAGTAACAATGAGCAGTTCTTC. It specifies CASSPHRESNNEQFF.

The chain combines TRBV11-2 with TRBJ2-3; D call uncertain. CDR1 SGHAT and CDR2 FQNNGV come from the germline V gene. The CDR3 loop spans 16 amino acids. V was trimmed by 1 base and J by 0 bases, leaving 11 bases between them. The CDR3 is CASSLVLSPSTDTQYF. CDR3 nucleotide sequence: TGTGCCAGCAGCTTAGTGTTGAGTCCTAGCACAGATACGCAGTATTTT.

CDR3 amino acids: CASSSTPGRDTQYF. DNA for the CDR3: TGTGCCAGCAGCTCTACGCCTGGGCGAGATACGCAGTATTTT. This chain links TRBV7-9 with TRBJ2-3; no reliable D call. Germline CDR1 and CDR2: SEHNR and FQNEAQ (reference sequence). Between the trimmed V and J ends, which lost 4 bases and 5 bases, there was a span of 13 bases. The CDR3 spans 14 residues.

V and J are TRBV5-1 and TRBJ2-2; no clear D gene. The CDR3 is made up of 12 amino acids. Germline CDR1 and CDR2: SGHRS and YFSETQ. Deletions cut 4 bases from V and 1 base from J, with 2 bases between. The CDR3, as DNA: TGCGCCAGCAGCCAGAACACCGGGGAGCTGTTTTTT. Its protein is CASSQNTGELFF.

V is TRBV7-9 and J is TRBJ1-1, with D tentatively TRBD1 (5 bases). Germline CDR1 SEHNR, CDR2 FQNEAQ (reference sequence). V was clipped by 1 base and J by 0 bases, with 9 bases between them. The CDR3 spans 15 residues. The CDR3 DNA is TGTGCCAGCAGCTTAGGGGCAGGGCTGAACACTGAAGCTTTCTTT. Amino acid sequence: CASSLGAGLNTEAFF.

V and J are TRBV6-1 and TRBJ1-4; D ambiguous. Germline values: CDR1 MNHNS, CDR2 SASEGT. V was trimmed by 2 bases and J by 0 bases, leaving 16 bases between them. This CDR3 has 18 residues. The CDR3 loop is CASSEPPLGVATNEKLFF. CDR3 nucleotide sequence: TGTGCCAGCAGTGAACCCCCACTTGGAGTTGCAACTAATGAAAAACTGTTTTTT.

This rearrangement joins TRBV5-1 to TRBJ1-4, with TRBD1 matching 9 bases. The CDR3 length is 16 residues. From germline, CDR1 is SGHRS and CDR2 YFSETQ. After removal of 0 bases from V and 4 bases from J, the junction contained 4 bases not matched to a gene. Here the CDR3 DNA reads TGCGCCAGCAGCTTGGCGAAGACAGGGGGTAATGAAAAACTGTTTTTT. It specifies CASSLAKTGGNEKLFF.

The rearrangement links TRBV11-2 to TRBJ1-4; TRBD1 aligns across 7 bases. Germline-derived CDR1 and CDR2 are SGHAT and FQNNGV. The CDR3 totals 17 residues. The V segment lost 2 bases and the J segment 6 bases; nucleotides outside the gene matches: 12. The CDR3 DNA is TGTGCCAGCAGCTTATCGACAGGGCACCCATTCCATGAAAAACTGTTTTTT. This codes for CASSLSTGHPFHEKLFF.

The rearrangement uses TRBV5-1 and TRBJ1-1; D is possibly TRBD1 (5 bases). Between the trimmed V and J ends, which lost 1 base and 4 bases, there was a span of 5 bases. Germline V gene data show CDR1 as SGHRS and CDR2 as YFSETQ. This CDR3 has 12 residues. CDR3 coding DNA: TGCGCCAGCAGCTTGACAGGCACTGAAGCTTTCTTT. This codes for CASSLTGTEAFF.

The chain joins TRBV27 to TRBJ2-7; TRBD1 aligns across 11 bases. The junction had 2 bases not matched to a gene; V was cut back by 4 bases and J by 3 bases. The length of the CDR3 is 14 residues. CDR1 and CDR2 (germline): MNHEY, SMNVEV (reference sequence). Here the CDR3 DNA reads TGTGCCAGCAGTTGGGGGACAGGGGGCTACGAGCAGTACTTC. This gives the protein CASSWGTGGYEQYF.

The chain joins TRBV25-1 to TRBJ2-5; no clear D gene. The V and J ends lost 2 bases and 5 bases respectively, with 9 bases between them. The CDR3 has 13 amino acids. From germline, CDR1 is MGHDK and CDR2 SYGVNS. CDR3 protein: CASSEAQSETQYF. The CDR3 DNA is TGTGCCAGCAGTGAAGCCCAGTCCGAGACCCAGTACTTC.

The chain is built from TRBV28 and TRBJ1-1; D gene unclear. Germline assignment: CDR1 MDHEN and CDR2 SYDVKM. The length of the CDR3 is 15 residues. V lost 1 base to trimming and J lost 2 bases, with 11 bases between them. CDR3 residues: CASSLLVPGNTEAFF. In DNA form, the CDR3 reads TGTGCCAGCAGTTTATTAGTCCCGGGTAACACTGAAGCTTTCTTT.

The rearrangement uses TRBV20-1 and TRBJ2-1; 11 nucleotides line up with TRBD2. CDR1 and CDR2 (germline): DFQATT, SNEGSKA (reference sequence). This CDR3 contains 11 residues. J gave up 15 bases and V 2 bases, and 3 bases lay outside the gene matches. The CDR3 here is CSARLAGGWFF. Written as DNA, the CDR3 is TGCAGTGCTAGACTAGCGGGAGGTTGGTTCTTC.

The CDR3 region is CSAAGGVINEQFF. CDR3 nucleotide sequence: TGCAGCGCCGCGGGGGGCGTTATCAATGAGCAGTTCTTC. The chain employs TRBV29-1 and TRBJ2-1, with 8 bases lining up with TRBD2. The trim removed 7 bases at V and 6 bases at J, leaving 8 bases unmatched. The CDR3 runs to 13 residues. Germline CDR1 SQVTM, CDR2 ANQGSEA.

The CDR3 sequence is CASSGGSYNEQFF. CDR3 DNA: TGTGCCAGCAGTGGAGGCAGTTACAATGAGCAGTTCTTC. The V and J genes are TRBV6-4 and TRBJ2-1; D call uncertain. V was trimmed by 4 bases and J by 4 bases, leaving 8 bases between them. The CDR3 has 13 residues. Germline assignment: CDR1 MRHNA and CDR2 SNTAGT.

CDR3 DNA sequence: TGTGCCAGCAGCCCCAGTCATGGCTCCTACAATGAGCAGTTCTTC. Protein sequence: CASSPSHGSYNEQFF. This sequence joins TRBV7-2 and TRBJ2-1; no reliable D call. The germline V gene has CDR1 SGHTA and CDR2 FQGNSA. V lost 5 bases and J lost 0, with 11 bases in between. This CDR3 is 15 amino acids long.

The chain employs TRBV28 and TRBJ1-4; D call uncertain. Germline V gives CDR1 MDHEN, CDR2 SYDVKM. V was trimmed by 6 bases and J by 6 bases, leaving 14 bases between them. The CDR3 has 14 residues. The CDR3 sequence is CASRLGLSHEKLFF. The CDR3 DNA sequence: TGTGCCAGCAGGTTAGGGCTGTCCCATGAAAAACTGTTTTTT. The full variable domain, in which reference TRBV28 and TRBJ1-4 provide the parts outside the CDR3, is DVKVTQSSRYLVKRTGEKVFLECVQDMDHENMFWYRQDPGLGLRLIYFSYDVKMKEKGDIPEGYSVSREKKERFSLILESASTNQTSMYLCASRLGLSHEKLFFGSGTQLSVL.

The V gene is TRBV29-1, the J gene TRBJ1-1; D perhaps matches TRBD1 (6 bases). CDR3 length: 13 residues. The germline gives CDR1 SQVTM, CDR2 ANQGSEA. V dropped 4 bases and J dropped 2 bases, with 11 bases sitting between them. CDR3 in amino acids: CSVGTGRNTEAFF. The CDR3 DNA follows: TGCAGCGTTGGTACAGGGCGTAACACTGAAGCTTTCTTT.

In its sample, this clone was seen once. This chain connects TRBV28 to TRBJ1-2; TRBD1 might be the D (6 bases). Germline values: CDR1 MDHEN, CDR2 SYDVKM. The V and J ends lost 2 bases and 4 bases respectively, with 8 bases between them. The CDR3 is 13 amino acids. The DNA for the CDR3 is TGTGCCAGCAGTTTAAGGGGGTCCTATGGCTACACCTTC. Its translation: CASSLRGSYGYTF.

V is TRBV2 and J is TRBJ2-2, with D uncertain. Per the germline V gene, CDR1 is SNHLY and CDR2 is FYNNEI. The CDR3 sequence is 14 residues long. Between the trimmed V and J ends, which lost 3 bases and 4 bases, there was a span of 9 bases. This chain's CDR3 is CASSELDSTGELFF. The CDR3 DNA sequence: TGTGCCAGCAGTGAGTTAGATTCCACCGGGGAGCTGTTTTTT.